One sample yielded the 29 T cell receptor beta chains listed below, sequenced in a study of shared clonotypes between healthy human individuals. Method: immunoSEQ multiplex PCR; TCRdb's copy keeps in-frame clones and lacks some. The data show 1.6 million or so clones, approximately 98.5% seen once. Sequenced: naive CD4+ T cells sorted from blood. Subset indicated: CD45RA+ positively selected. The receptors originated from a man in his thirties or forties in good health.

The J gene is TRBJ2-7, the V gene TRBV29-1; 8 bases fit TRBD1. The ends lost 3 bases at V and 1 base at J; junction bases unmatched: 5. Germline V gives CDR1 SQVTM, CDR2 ANQGSEA. The CDR3 length is 14 residues. CDR3 in amino acids: CSVEDRDPSYEQYF. CDR3 DNA sequence: TGCAGCGTTGAGGACAGGGATCCTTCCTACGAGCAGTACTTC.

The chain joins TRBV29-1 to TRBJ2-1; D might be TRBD1 or TRBD2, each matching 5 bases. This CDR3 spans 15 amino acids. Germline CDR1 SQVTM, CDR2 ANQGSEA. V was cut by 0 bases and J by 1 base, with 10 bases left in between. In DNA, the CDR3 is TGCAGCGTTGAAGATCCGTGGGGGTCCTACAATGAGCAGTTCTTC. Residues: CSVEDPWGSYNEQFF.

The rearrangement uses TRBV15 and TRBJ2-7; D remains ambiguous. There are 14 residues in the CDR3. The V gene's germline CDR1 is LNHNV and CDR2 YYDKDF (reference sequence). Trimming took off 5 bases at V and 6 bases at J, with 17 bases between the two ends. The CDR3 DNA is TGTGCCACCAGCCTCCGTTCGATGACCTCCGAGCAGTACTTC. Translated: CATSLRSMTSEQYF.

This chain connects TRBV2 to TRBJ2-3, with 12 bases fitting TRBD2. CDR1 is SNHLY, CDR2 FYNNEI, per germline. V lost 4 bases and J lost 4; bases outside the gene matches: 6. This CDR3 has 16 residues. CDR3 in amino acids: CASSVTSGRFSDTQYF. In DNA form, the CDR3 reads TGTGCCAGCAGTGTAACTAGCGGGAGGTTTTCAGATACGCAGTATTTT. Together with reference TRBV2 and TRBJ2-3, the CDR3 gives the full variable domain: EPEVTQTPSHQVTQMGQEVILRCVPISNHLYFYWYRQILGQKVEFLVSFYNNEISEKSEIFDDQFSVERPDGSNFTLKIRSTKLEDSAMYFCASSVTSGRFSDTQYFGPGTRLTVL.

The V and J genes are TRBV18 and TRBJ2-1, with D tentatively TRBD2 (6 bases). There are 16 residues in the CDR3. Germline CDR1 is KGHSH and CDR2 is LQKENI. V lost 6 bases to trimming and J lost 4 bases, with 19 bases between them. The DNA for the CDR3 is TGTGCCAGCTCCCGAACTAGCTCTCCAGAATACAATGAGCAGTTCTTC. Its translation is CASSRTSSPEYNEQFF.

The J gene is TRBJ2-7, the V gene TRBV9; 7 nucleotides align to TRBD1. This CDR3 is 15 amino acids long. Germline V gene lookup returns CDR1 SGDLS and CDR2 YYNGEE. V was clipped by 4 bases and J by 4 bases; unmatched bases: 11. The CDR3 sequence is CASSRNRGGLYEQYF. As DNA, the CDR3 is TGTGCCAGCAGCCGAAACAGGGGTGGGTTGTACGAGCAGTACTTC.

With regard to this clone: Other DNA sequences of this sample code for an identical CDR3. The chain links TRBV7-3 to TRBJ2-5; possible D gene TRBD2, 6 bases. Trimming shortened V by 5 bases and J by 1 base, and 8 bases separated the two germline ends. This CDR3 contains 13 residues. The germline V gene has CDR1 SGHTA and CDR2 FQGTGA. The CDR3 DNA reads as TGTGCCAGCAGCCCGGGGGTCCAAGAGACCCAGTACTTC. This sequence encodes CASSPGVQETQYF.

The V call is TRBV25-1, the J call TRBJ1-2; the match to TRBD1 covers 7 bases. V was clipped by 4 bases and J by 10 bases; unmatched bases: 3. Per germline, CDR1 MGHDK and CDR2 SYGVNS. This CDR3 region has 11 residues. CDR3 DNA: TGTGCCAGCAGTGGAGGACAGGTCTACACCTTC. Its translation is CASSGGQVYTF.

V is TRBV2 and J is TRBJ2-7; 7 positions match TRBD1. With V trimmed by 6 bases and J by 4 bases, 6 bases remained unmatched. Germline V gene sequence: CDR1 SNHLY, CDR2 FYNNEI. This CDR3 comprises 13 residues. This chain's CDR3 is CASRAGGMYEQYF. The CDR3, as DNA: TGTGCCAGCAGGGCAGGGGGAATGTACGAGCAGTACTTC.

The chain has TRBV7-6 and TRBJ2-1; 10 bases are a match to TRBD1. The junction had 10 bases not matched to a gene; V was cut back by 3 bases and J by 5 bases. The CDR3 length is 17 residues. CDR1 is SGHVS, CDR2 FNYEAQ, per germline. CDR3 residues: CASSLLSGQGTNNEQFF. For the CDR3, the DNA is TGTGCCAGCAGCTTGTTATCGGGACAGGGGACAAACAATGAGCAGTTCTTC.

As DNA, the CDR3 is TGTGCCAGCAGCTTACCCCCAGGCCAGGAACTGTTTTTT. Protein sequence: CASSLPPGQELFF. V gene TRBV7-6 combines with J gene TRBJ2-2; D not certain. The CDR3 is made up of 13 amino acids. V lost 2 bases to trimming and J lost 14 bases, with 15 bases between them. From germline, CDR1 is SGHVS and CDR2 FNYEAQ.

The chain employs TRBV18 and TRBJ1-3, with TRBD1 as a possible D gene (6 bases). The length of the CDR3 is 17 residues. CDR1 KGHSH and CDR2 LQKENI come from the germline V gene. Trimming took 4 bases from V and 6 from J, leaving 22 bases between them. The CDR3 coding sequence is TGTGCCAGCTCACTACGAATGAAACAGGGATTTGAAAACACCATATATTTT. It translates to CASSLRMKQGFENTIYF.

The genes are TRBV27 and TRBJ2-1, with a tentative D call TRBD1 (6 bases). Germline CDR1 and CDR2: MNHEY and SMNVEV (reference sequence). Trimming took 5 bases from V and 2 from J, leaving 13 bases between them. The CDR3 runs to 15 residues. As DNA, the CDR3 is TGTGCCAGCAGTCCAACAGGGCTCGCCTACAATGAGCAGTTCTTC. Its protein is CASSPTGLAYNEQFF.

The chain is built from TRBV27 and TRBJ2-7; 8 bases line up with TRBD1. Germline V gene lookup returns CDR1 MNHEY and CDR2 SMNVEV (reference sequence). This CDR3 is built from 18 residues. J lost 3 bases, V lost 5 bases, and 18 bases had no gene match. This chain's CDR3 is CASSPRAGGRIGVYEQYF. The CDR3 DNA follows: TGTGCCAGCAGTCCACGCGCAGGGGGCAGAATCGGGGTCTACGAGCAGTACTTC.

The chain is built from TRBV5-5 and TRBJ2-7; no firm D call. The CDR3 has 15 residues. From germline, CDR1 is SGHKS and CDR2 YYEKEE (reference sequence). Trimming left V 4 bases short and J 2 bases short, with 16 bases between. The CDR3 nucleotides are TGTGCCAGCAGCACAAGACATGCCCTAGCCTACGAGCAGTACTTC. Encoded protein: CASSTRHALAYEQYF.

The chain links TRBV7-2 to TRBJ2-5, with TRBD2 matching over 10 bases. The CDR3 has 17 amino acids. Germline loops: CDR1 SGHTA, CDR2 FQGNSA. Germline trimming cut 1 base from V and 2 bases from J; bases unmatched to any gene: 7. The CDR3 DNA follows: TGTGCCAGCAGCTTAGGTAGCGGGAGGAGCTGGCAAGAGACCCAGTACTTC. Amino acids: CASSLGSGRSWQETQYF.

V usage is TRBV11-2 and J usage is TRBJ2-3; D unclear. This CDR3 comprises 13 residues. Germline V gene sequence: CDR1 SGHAT, CDR2 FQNNGV. V lost 1 base and J lost 2, with 4 bases in between. The CDR3 loop is CASSLVYTDTQYF. In DNA, the CDR3 is TGTGCCAGCAGCTTAGTCTACACAGATACGCAGTATTTT. Using reference TRBV11-2 and TRBJ2-3 for the parts outside the CDR3, the full variable domain is EAGVAQSPRYKIIEKRQSVAFWCNPISGHATLYWYQQILGQGPKLLIQFQNNGVVDDSQLPKDRFSAERLKGVDSTLKIQPAKLEDSAVYLCASSLVYTDTQYFGPGTRLTVL.

The chain carries TRBV2 and TRBJ2-7, with 9 bases that match TRBD1. V shed 6 bases and J 1 base; nucleotides not matched to a gene: 10. The CDR3 length is 16 residues. Per the germline V gene, CDR1 is SNHLY and CDR2 is FYNNEI. CDR3 DNA sequence: TGTGCCAGCAGCGGACTCCGGGACAGGGCATCCTACGAGCAGTACTTC. This codes for CASSGLRDRASYEQYF. Full variable domain (outside the CDR3, taken from reference TRBV2 and TRBJ2-7): EPEVTQTPSHQVTQMGQEVILRCVPISNHLYFYWYRQILGQKVEFLVSFYNNEISEKSEIFDDQFSVERPDGSNFTLKIRSTKLEDSAMYFCASSGLRDRASYEQYFGPGTRLTVT.

The chain links TRBV18 to TRBJ2-5, with a tentative D call TRBD1 (6 bases). Germline loops: CDR1 KGHSH, CDR2 LQKENI. There are 16 residues in the CDR3. V was clipped by 1 base and J by 2 bases, with 14 bases between them. The CDR3 nucleotides are TGTGCCAGCTCACCACGCAGGGGAGACCTTCAAGAGACCCAGTACTTC. As protein: CASSPRRGDLQETQYF.

The V and J genes are TRBV11-3 and TRBJ2-7; D uncertain. The germline V gene encodes CDR1 SGHNT and CDR2 YENEEA. Trimming shortened V by 0 bases and J by 5 bases, and 17 bases separated the two germline ends. CDR3 length: 16 residues. The CDR3: CASSLDAGRLGNEQYF. The CDR3 DNA reads as TGTGCCAGCAGCTTAGACGCCGGACGGCTTGGCAACGAGCAGTACTTC.

This clone was seen just once. The chain's CDR3 is CASSEAGTTGELFF. DNA of the CDR3: TGTGCCAGCAGTGAAGCGGGGACCACCGGGGAGCTGTTTTTT. The rearrangement links TRBV2 to TRBJ2-2; either TRBD1 or TRBD2 may fit D (5 bases each). The CDR3 loop spans 14 amino acids. V was shortened by 0 bases and J by 4 bases, with 6 bases between the two germline ends. Germline assignment: CDR1 SNHLY and CDR2 FYNNEI.

The genes are TRBV28 and TRBJ2-3, with D tentatively TRBD2 (5 bases). CDR3 length equals 13 residues. Germline CDR1 reads MDHEN; CDR2 reads SYDVKM. Trimming took off 3 bases at V and 6 bases at J, with 10 bases between the two ends. The CDR3 spells CASSLDFGDTQYF. CDR3 coding DNA: TGTGCCAGCAGTTTGGACTTTGGGGATACGCAGTATTTT. Looking up the rest from reference TRBV28 and TRBJ2-3 gives the full variable domain: DVKVTQSSRYLVKRTGEKVFLECVQDMDHENMFWYRQDPGLGLRLIYFSYDVKMKEKGDIPEGYSVSREKKERFSLILESASTNQTSMYLCASSLDFGDTQYFGPGTRLTVL.

V is TRBV2 and J is TRBJ2-3; 7 nucleotides align to TRBD2. Per the germline V gene, CDR1 is SNHLY and CDR2 is FYNNEI. The CDR3 covers 17 residues. V lost 3 bases and J lost 4; bases outside the gene matches: 13. CDR3 in DNA: TGTGCCAGCAGTGACCTCGGACTTAGCGGGCCCGCAGATACGCAGTATTTT. It encodes CASSDLGLSGPADTQYF.

The J gene is TRBJ2-3, the V gene TRBV30; D remains ambiguous. This CDR3 comprises 12 residues. Germline lookup yields CDR1 GTSNPN and CDR2 SVGIG (reference sequence). CDR3 coding DNA: TGTGCTAGCCTATTGGGGACAGATACGCAGTATTTT. Protein sequence: CASLLGTDTQYF.

This chain joins TRBV12-5 and TRBJ2-1, with unresolved D. Trimming took 4 bases from V and 7 from J, leaving 5 bases between them. This CDR3 has 11 residues. Germline lookup yields CDR1 LGHNT and CDR2 FRNRAP. CDR3 region: CASGSKNEQFF. The DNA for the CDR3 is TGTGCTAGTGGTTCCAAGAATGAGCAGTTCTTC.

In regard to this clone: Other nucleotide sequences from this sample produce the same CDR3. This sequence joins TRBV6-5 and TRBJ2-7; TRBD2 matches at 13 bases. Germline V CDR1 and CDR2: MNHEY, SVGAGI. This CDR3 region has 15 residues. After removal of 5 bases from V and 3 bases from J, the junction contained 4 bases not matched to a gene. The CDR3 DNA is TGTGCCAGCAGTAGAGGACTAGCGGGGGTCTACGAGCAGTACTTC. This translates into CASSRGLAGVYEQYF.

V usage is TRBV4-2 and J usage is TRBJ2-2; unclear D gene. V lost 4 bases and J 4 bases, leaving 22 bases between the germline ends. Germline-derived CDR1 and CDR2 are LGHNA and YNFKEQ. The CDR3 totals 18 residues. In DNA, the CDR3 is TGTGCCAGCAGCCGCCGTTCTCGGGCAGGCCAAGGCACCGGGGAGCTGTTTTTT. Its translation is CASSRRSRAGQGTGELFF.

This sequence joins TRBV10-1 and TRBJ2-3, with D perhaps TRBD1 or TRBD2 (5 bases each). The germline V and J ends were trimmed by 3 bases and 1 base, with 11 bases remaining between them. CDR3 size: 15 residues. Germline V gives CDR1 WNHNN, CDR2 SYGVQD (reference sequence). DNA of the CDR3: TGCGCCAGCAGTGATGGGGGAGCAGGCACAGATACGCAGTATTTT. It yields the protein CASSDGGAGTDTQYF.

The chain joins TRBV6-1 to TRBJ1-5, with 12 nucleotides matching TRBD1. Germline trimming cut 3 bases from V and 6 bases from J; bases unmatched to any gene: 15. This CDR3 contains 19 residues. Germline CDR1 is MNHNS and CDR2 is SASEGT. In nucleotides, the CDR3 is TGTGCCAGCAGTGATACCGGGACAGGGGGCTTCGTCCACGCTCAGCCCCAGCATTTT. Translating gives CASSDTGTGGFVHAQPQHF.